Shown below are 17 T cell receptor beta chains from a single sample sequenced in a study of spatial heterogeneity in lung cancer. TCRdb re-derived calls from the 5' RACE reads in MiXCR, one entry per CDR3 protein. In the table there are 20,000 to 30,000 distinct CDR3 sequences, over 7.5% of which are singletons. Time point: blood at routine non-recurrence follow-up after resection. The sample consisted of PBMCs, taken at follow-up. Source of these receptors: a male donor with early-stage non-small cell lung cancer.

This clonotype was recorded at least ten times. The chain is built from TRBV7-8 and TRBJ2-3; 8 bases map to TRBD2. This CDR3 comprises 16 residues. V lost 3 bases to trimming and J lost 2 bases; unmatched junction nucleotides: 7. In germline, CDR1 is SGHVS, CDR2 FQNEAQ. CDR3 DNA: TGTGCCAGCAGCTTGACTAGGACTAGCCTCACAGATACGCAGTATTTT. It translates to CASSLTRTSLTDTQYF.

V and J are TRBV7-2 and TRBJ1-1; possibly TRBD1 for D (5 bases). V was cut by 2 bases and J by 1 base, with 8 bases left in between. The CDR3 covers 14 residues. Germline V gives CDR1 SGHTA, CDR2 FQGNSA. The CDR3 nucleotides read TGTGCCAGCAGCTTAAGCAGGGCGAACACTGAAGCTTTCTTT. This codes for CASSLSRANTEAFF.

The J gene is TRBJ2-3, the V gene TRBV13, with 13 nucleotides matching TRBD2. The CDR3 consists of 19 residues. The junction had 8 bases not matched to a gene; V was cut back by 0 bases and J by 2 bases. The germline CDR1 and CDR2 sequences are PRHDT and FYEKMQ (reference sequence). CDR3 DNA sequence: TGTGCCAGCAGCTTAGGACTAGCGGGGGGGCCAAGCCTCACAGATACGCAGTATTTT. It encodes CASSLGLAGGPSLTDTQYF.

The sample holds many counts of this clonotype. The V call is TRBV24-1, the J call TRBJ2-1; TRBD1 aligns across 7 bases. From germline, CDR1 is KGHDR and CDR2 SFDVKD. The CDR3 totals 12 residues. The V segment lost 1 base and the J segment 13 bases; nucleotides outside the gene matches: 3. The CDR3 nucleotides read TGTGCCACCAGTGATTTTGGACAGGATCAGTTCTTC. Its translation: CATSDFGQDQFF.

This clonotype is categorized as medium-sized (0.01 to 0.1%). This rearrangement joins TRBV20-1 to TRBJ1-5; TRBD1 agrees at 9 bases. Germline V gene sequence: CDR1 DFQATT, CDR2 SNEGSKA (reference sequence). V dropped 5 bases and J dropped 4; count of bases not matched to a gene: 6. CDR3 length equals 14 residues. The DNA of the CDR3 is TGCAGTGCTCTACAGGGGGCGGCAAATCAGCCCCAGCATTTT. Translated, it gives CSALQGAANQPQHF.

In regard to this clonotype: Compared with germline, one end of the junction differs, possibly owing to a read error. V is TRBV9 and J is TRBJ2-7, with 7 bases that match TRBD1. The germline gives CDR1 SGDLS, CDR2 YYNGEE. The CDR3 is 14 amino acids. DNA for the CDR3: TGTGCCAGCAGCCCCCGGGACAGTCCCTACGAGCGGTACTTC. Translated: CASSPRDSPYERYF.

Written as DNA, the CDR3 is TGCAGCGTTGGGGCCGGGCTGACTCCCTCTGGGGCCAACGTCCTGACTTTC. This translates into CSVGAGLTPSGANVLTF. The chain recombines TRBV29-1 with TRBJ2-6, with D unresolved. Trimming pared 4 bases from V and 0 bases from J, leaving 16 bases between. Germline lookup yields CDR1 SQVTM and CDR2 ANQGSEA. This CDR3 is built from 17 residues.

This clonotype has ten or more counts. The CDR3 sequence is CASSQEAGDYEQYF. CDR3 nucleotides: TGCGCCAGCAGCCAAGAGGCAGGGGACTACGAGCAGTACTTC. The chain uses TRBV4-3 and TRBJ2-7; D might be TRBD1 (6 bases). The germline V and J ends were trimmed by 0 bases and 3 bases, with 9 bases remaining between them. From germline, CDR1 is LGHNA and CDR2 YSLEER. The CDR3 extends over 14 amino acids.

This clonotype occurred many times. CDR3 loop: CASSLTAGEQYF. CDR3 in DNA: TGTGCCAGCAGCTTAACGGCCGGCGAGCAGTACTTC. The V call is TRBV13, the J call TRBJ2-7; D unclear. V was clipped by 2 bases and J by 6 bases, with 8 bases between them. The CDR3 has 12 residues. Germline-derived CDR1 and CDR2 are PRHDT and FYEKMQ (reference sequence).

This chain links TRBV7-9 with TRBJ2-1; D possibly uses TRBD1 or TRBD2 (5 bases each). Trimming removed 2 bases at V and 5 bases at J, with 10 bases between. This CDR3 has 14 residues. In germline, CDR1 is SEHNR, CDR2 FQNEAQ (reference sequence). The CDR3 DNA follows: TGTGCCAGCAGCTTAATCGGGACGGACAATGAGCAGTTCTTC. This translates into CASSLIGTDNEQFF.

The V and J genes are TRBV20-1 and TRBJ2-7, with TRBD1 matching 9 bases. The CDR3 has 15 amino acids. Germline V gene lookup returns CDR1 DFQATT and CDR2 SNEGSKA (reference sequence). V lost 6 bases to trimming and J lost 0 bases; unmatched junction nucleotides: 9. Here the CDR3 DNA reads TGCAGTGCAACACTTGACAGGGGGAGCTCCTACGAGCAGTACTTC. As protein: CSATLDRGSSYEQYF.

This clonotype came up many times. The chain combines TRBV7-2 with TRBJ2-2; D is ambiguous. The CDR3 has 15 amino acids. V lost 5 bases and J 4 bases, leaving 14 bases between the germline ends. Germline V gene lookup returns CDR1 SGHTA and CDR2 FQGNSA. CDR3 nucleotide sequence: TGTGCCAGCAGCCGAAACCGACAACCCACCGGGGAGCTGTTTTTT. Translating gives CASSRNRQPTGELFF.

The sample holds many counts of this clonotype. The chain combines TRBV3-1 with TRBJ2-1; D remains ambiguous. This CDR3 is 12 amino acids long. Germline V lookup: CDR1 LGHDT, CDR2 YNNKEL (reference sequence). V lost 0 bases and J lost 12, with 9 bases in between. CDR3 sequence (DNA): TGTGCCAGCAGCCAAGATCAAATGGGGCAGTTCTTC. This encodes CASSQDQMGQFF.

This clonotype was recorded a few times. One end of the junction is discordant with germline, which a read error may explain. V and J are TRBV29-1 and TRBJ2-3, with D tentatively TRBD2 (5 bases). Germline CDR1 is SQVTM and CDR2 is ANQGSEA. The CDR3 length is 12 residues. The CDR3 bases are TGCAGCGTCGAAGAGGGAGCTGATACGCAGTATTTT. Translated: CSVEEGADTQYF.

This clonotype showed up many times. This chain's CDR3 is CASSTRPRSSYEQYF. CDR3 in DNA: TGTGCCAGCAGTACAAGGCCTAGGAGCTCCTACGAGCAGTACTTC. J is TRBJ2-7 and V is TRBV3-1; unclear D gene. The CDR3 covers 15 residues. Germline V gives CDR1 LGHDT, CDR2 YNNKEL (reference sequence). V lost 6 bases, J lost 0 bases, and 15 bases lay in between.

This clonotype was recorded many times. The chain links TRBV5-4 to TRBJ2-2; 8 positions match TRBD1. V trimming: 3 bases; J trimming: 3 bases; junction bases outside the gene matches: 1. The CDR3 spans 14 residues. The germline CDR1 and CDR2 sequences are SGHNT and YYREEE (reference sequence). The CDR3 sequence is CASSWGQDTGELFF. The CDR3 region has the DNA TGTGCCAGCAGCTGGGGACAGGACACCGGGGAGCTGTTTTTT.

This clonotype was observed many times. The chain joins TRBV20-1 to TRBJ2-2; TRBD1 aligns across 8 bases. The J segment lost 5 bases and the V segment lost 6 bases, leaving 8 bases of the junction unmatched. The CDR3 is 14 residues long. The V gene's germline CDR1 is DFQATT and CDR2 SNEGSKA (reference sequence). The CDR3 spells CSAVTGGRTGELFF. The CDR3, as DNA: TGCAGTGCGGTAACAGGGGGAAGGACCGGGGAGCTGTTTTTT.